The rows below give T cell receptor beta chains drawn from one sample of a study of T cell responses to AZD1222 COVID-19 vaccine. Using immunoSEQ multiplex PCR, the repertoire was profiled, and TCRdb retains in-frame clones only, with some absent. The sample shows roughly 120,000 clones, 80% to 90% of them seen only once. This sample comprised peripheral blood, obtained 28 days after the second AZD1222 dose. These TCRs come from an adult who received the AZD1222 COVID-19 vaccine. Each CDR3 is given with its conserved first and last residue. The order of the fields is V gene, clone size, D gene, J gene, CDR3 protein, CDR3 DNA. The D gene is left open where the match is weak. Size is stated for part of the rows, as once, few or many counts, or as a class when the clone is expanded.

v_call: TRBV28
clone_size: NA
d_call: TRBD1
j_call: TRBJ2-7
cdr3_aa: CASSLRGRFGTGGHEQYF
cdr3_nt: TGTGCCAGCAGTTTAAGGGGCCGGTTCGGGACAGGGGGGCACGAGCAGTACTTC

v_call: TRBV10-3
clone_size: NA
d_call: NA
j_call: TRBJ1-5
cdr3_aa: CAISERTSQPQHF
cdr3_nt: TGTGCCATCAGTGAGAGGACGAGTCAGCCCCAGCATTTT

v_call: TRBV5-8
clone_size: NA
d_call: NA
j_call: TRBJ2-1
cdr3_aa: CASSLAGNPSSYNEQFF
cdr3_nt: TGTGCCAGCAGCTTGGCGGGAAACCCGAGCTCCTACAATGAGCAGTTCTTC

v_call: TRBV4-1
clone_size: NA
d_call: TRBD1
j_call: TRBJ2-7
cdr3_aa: CASSQDAGTGGGLLRYEQYF
cdr3_nt: TGCGCCAGCAGCCAAGATGCCGGGACAGGGGGGGGCCTGCTGCGCTACGAGCAGTACTTC

v_call: TRBV5-1
clone_size: NA
d_call: NA
j_call: TRBJ1-1
cdr3_aa: CASSLDRNTEAFF
cdr3_nt: TGCGCCAGCAGCTTGGACAGGAACACTGAAGCTTTCTTT

v_call: TRBV4-2
clone_size: NA
d_call: NA
j_call: TRBJ1-3
cdr3_aa: CASSQERAFSGNTIYF
cdr3_nt: TGTGCCAGCAGCCAAGAGCGGGCCTTCTCTGGAAACACCATATATTTT

v_call: TRBV5-1
clone_size: NA
d_call: NA
j_call: TRBJ2-7
cdr3_aa: CASSLGGVAGSYEQYF
cdr3_nt: TGCGCCAGCAGCTTGGGGGGAGTGGCGGGATCCTACGAGCAGTACTTC

v_call: TRBV5-1
clone_size: NA
d_call: TRBD1
j_call: TRBJ2-7
cdr3_aa: CASSTGTVSTYEQYF
cdr3_nt: TGCGCCAGCAGCACCGGGACAGTTTCTACCTACGAGCAGTACTTC

v_call: TRBV5-1
clone_size: NA
d_call: TRBD2
j_call: TRBJ2-7
cdr3_aa: CASSPELAAPRGQYF
cdr3_nt: TGCGCCAGCAGCCCGGAGCTAGCGGCACCCAGAGGGCAGTACTTC

v_call: TRBV5-6
clone_size: NA
d_call: TRBD1
j_call: TRBJ1-1
cdr3_aa: CASSLDNASGGEAFF
cdr3_nt: TGTGCCAGCAGCTTAGACAACGCATCAGGGGGTGAAGCTTTCTTT

v_call: TRBV20-1
clone_size: NA
d_call: NA
j_call: TRBJ1-1
cdr3_aa: CSARGAAEAFF
cdr3_nt: TGCAGTGCTAGAGGGGCAGCTGAAGCTTTCTTT

v_call: TRBV12-3/TRBV12-4
clone_size: NA
d_call: NA
j_call: TRBJ2-7
cdr3_aa: CASSLQYEQYF
cdr3_nt: TGTGCCAGCAGTTTACAGTACGAGCAGTACTTC

v_call: TRBV11-3
clone_size: NA
d_call: NA
j_call: TRBJ1-1
cdr3_aa: CASSLPRSDEAFF
cdr3_nt: TGTGCCAGCAGCTTACCCCGCTCAGATGAAGCTTTCTTT

v_call: TRBV6-5
clone_size: NA
d_call: TRBD1
j_call: TRBJ2-7
cdr3_aa: CASSWTGATSENEQYF
cdr3_nt: TGTGCCAGCAGTTGGACAGGGGCCACGTCAGAAAACGAGCAGTACTTC

v_call: TRBV2
clone_size: NA
d_call: NA
j_call: TRBJ1-2
cdr3_aa: CARLSIYGYTF
cdr3_nt: TGTGCCCGATTAAGCATCTATGGCTACACCTTC

v_call: TRBV6-5
clone_size: NA
d_call: NA
j_call: TRBJ2-1
cdr3_aa: CASSYSPGSHNEQFF
cdr3_nt: TGTGCCAGCAGTTACTCTCCAGGGTCCCACAATGAGCAGTTCTTC

v_call: TRBV24-1
clone_size: NA
d_call: TRBD1
j_call: TRBJ2-1
cdr3_aa: CATREPGQGYNEQFF
cdr3_nt: TGTGCCACCAGGGAGCCGGGACAGGGTTACAATGAGCAGTTCTTC

v_call: TRBV29-1
clone_size: NA
d_call: TRBD1
j_call: TRBJ2-7
cdr3_aa: CSVVSDRTYEQYF
cdr3_nt: TGCAGCGTTGTATCGGACAGGACCTACGAGCAGTACTTC

v_call: TRBV9
clone_size: NA
d_call: NA
j_call: TRBJ2-1
cdr3_aa: CASSVAGGQLGEQFF
cdr3_nt: TGTGCCAGCAGCGTAGCCGGTGGGCAGTTGGGTGAGCAGTTCTTC

v_call: TRBV4-1
clone_size: NA
d_call: NA
j_call: TRBJ1-6
cdr3_aa: CASSQAAEIFSSYNSPLHF
cdr3_nt: TGCGCCAGCAGCCAAGCGGCAGAGATTTTTAGCTCCTATAATTCACCCCTCCACTTT

v_call: TRBV11-2
clone_size: NA
d_call: TRBD2
j_call: TRBJ2-3
cdr3_aa: CASSHISGGTDTQYF
cdr3_nt: TGTGCCAGCAGTCACATTAGCGGGGGCACAGATACGCAGTATTTT

v_call: TRBV11-3
clone_size: NA
d_call: TRBD1
j_call: TRBJ1-6
cdr3_aa: CASSRGGGTGPSPLHF
cdr3_nt: TGTGCCAGCAGCCGAGGGGGCGGGACAGGTCCGTCACCCCTCCACTTT

v_call: TRBV9
clone_size: once
d_call: NA
j_call: TRBJ2-6
cdr3_aa: CASSVLSGANVLTF
cdr3_nt: TGTGCCAGCAGCGTCCTATCTGGGGCCAACGTCCTGACTTTC

v_call: TRBV2
clone_size: NA
d_call: NA
j_call: TRBJ1-1
cdr3_aa: CASRREAMDTEAFF
cdr3_nt: TGTGCCAGCAGGAGGGAAGCCATGGACACTGAAGCTTTCTTT

v_call: TRBV20-1
clone_size: once
d_call: NA
j_call: TRBJ1-2
cdr3_aa: CSASRQEVYGYTF
cdr3_nt: TGCAGTGCTAGTCGCCAGGAGGTCTATGGCTACACCTTC

v_call: TRBV28
clone_size: NA
d_call: TRBD2
j_call: TRBJ2-4
cdr3_aa: CASQPKKGLKNIQYF
cdr3_nt: TGTGCCAGCCAACCGAAGAAGGGACTAAAAAACATTCAGTACTTC

v_call: TRBV6-5
clone_size: NA
d_call: NA
j_call: TRBJ2-7
cdr3_aa: CASSLGGDGTYEQYF
cdr3_nt: TGTGCCAGCAGCCTAGGGGGGGACGGAACCTACGAGCAGTACTTC

v_call: TRBV27
clone_size: NA
d_call: NA
j_call: TRBJ2-7
cdr3_aa: CASRGQKEAYEQYF
cdr3_nt: TGTGCCAGCAGAGGACAGAAAGAAGCCTACGAGCAGTACTTC

v_call: TRBV5-1
clone_size: NA
d_call: TRBD1
j_call: TRBJ2-7
cdr3_aa: CASSDPGQTYEQYF
cdr3_nt: TGCGCCAGCAGTGATCCGGGACAGACCTACGAGCAGTACTTC

v_call: TRBV19
clone_size: NA
d_call: NA
j_call: TRBJ2-1
cdr3_aa: CASNRGTSPREQFF
cdr3_nt: TGTGCCAGTAACAGAGGAACGAGCCCTCGGGAGCAGTTCTTC

v_call: TRBV29-1
clone_size: NA
d_call: NA
j_call: TRBJ2-3
cdr3_aa: CSVPNRMGTDTQYF
cdr3_nt: TGCAGCGTTCCTAATAGAATGGGCACAGATACGCAGTATTTT

v_call: TRBV6-1
clone_size: NA
d_call: NA
j_call: TRBJ1-5
cdr3_aa: CASSDQGIGQPQHF
cdr3_nt: TGTGCCAGCAGTGACCAGGGGATAGGTCAGCCCCAGCATTTT

v_call: TRBV15
clone_size: NA
d_call: NA
j_call: TRBJ2-4
cdr3_aa: CATSNGVGAKNIQYF
cdr3_nt: TGTGCCACCAGCAATGGAGTGGGTGCCAAAAACATTCAGTACTTC

v_call: TRBV7-8
clone_size: NA
d_call: TRBD2
j_call: TRBJ2-5
cdr3_aa: CASSPGTSGRARETQYF
cdr3_nt: TGTGCCAGCAGCCCCGGGACTAGCGGGAGGGCCCGCGAGACCCAGTACTTC

v_call: TRBV9
clone_size: NA
d_call: NA
j_call: TRBJ1-3
cdr3_aa: CASSADPGRTLSGNTIYF
cdr3_nt: TGTGCCAGCAGCGCAGATCCGGGACGCACACTCTCTGGAAACACCATATATTTT

v_call: TRBV5-4
clone_size: NA
d_call: NA
j_call: TRBJ2-2
cdr3_aa: CASSVPTRTGELFF
cdr3_nt: TGTGCCAGCAGCGTACCTACTAGGACCGGGGAGCTGTTTTTT

v_call: TRBV7-9
clone_size: NA
d_call: NA
j_call: TRBJ2-5
cdr3_aa: CASSLGGSQETQYF
cdr3_nt: TGTGCCAGCAGCTTAGGAGGGTCTCAAGAGACCCAGTACTTC

v_call: TRBV12-3/TRBV12-4
clone_size: once
d_call: NA
j_call: TRBJ1-4
cdr3_aa: CASSPRGNEKLFF
cdr3_nt: TGTGCCAGCAGTCCACGGGGGAATGAAAAACTGTTTTTT

v_call: TRBV28
clone_size: few
d_call: NA
j_call: TRBJ2-5
cdr3_aa: CASSRDKGNLQETQYF
cdr3_nt: TGTGCCAGCAGCCGGGACAAGGGGAATCTCCAAGAGACCCAGTACTTC

v_call: TRBV4-1
clone_size: NA
d_call: NA
j_call: TRBJ2-2
cdr3_aa: CASSQSGSTNTGELFF
cdr3_nt: TGCGCCAGCAGCCAATCAGGGTCGACGAACACCGGGGAGCTGTTTTTT

v_call: TRBV4-2
clone_size: NA
d_call: NA
j_call: TRBJ1-1
cdr3_aa: CASSPGHPPGGAEAFF
cdr3_nt: TGTGCCAGCAGCCCCGGTCATCCCCCCGGGGGTGCTGAAGCTTTCTTT

v_call: TRBV5-1
clone_size: once
d_call: TRBD2
j_call: TRBJ2-2
cdr3_aa: CASSLVVGGENTGELFF
cdr3_nt: TGCGCCAGCAGCTTGGTCGTGGGAGGGGAGAACACCGGGGAGCTGTTTTTT

v_call: TRBV2
clone_size: NA
d_call: NA
j_call: TRBJ2-1
cdr3_aa: CASKKGGSSYNEQFF
cdr3_nt: TGTGCCAGCAAGAAGGGCGGTAGCTCCTACAATGAGCAGTTCTTC

v_call: TRBV11-3
clone_size: NA
d_call: TRBD2
j_call: TRBJ2-1
cdr3_aa: CASSLEASLSSGLYNEQFF
cdr3_nt: TGTGCCAGCAGCTTAGAAGCGAGCCTTTCTAGCGGGCTATACAATGAGCAGTTCTTC

v_call: TRBV5-1
clone_size: NA
d_call: TRBD1
j_call: TRBJ1-2
cdr3_aa: CASSSTGGNGYGYTF
cdr3_nt: TGCGCCAGCTCCTCGACAGGGGGCAACGGCTATGGCTACACCTTC

v_call: TRBV13
clone_size: NA
d_call: TRBD2
j_call: TRBJ2-1
cdr3_aa: CASSPVGGGYNEQFF
cdr3_nt: TGTGCCAGCAGCCCAGTCGGGGGGGGATACAATGAGCAGTTCTTC

v_call: TRBV27
clone_size: NA
d_call: NA
j_call: TRBJ2-2
cdr3_aa: CASSFPTGELFF
cdr3_nt: TGTGCCAGCAGTTTTCCCACCGGGGAGCTGTTTTTT

v_call: TRBV18
clone_size: NA
d_call: NA
j_call: TRBJ2-6
cdr3_aa: CASSPQQLSGANVLTF
cdr3_nt: TGTGCCAGCTCACCACAACAGCTCTCTGGGGCCAACGTCCTGACTTTC